The entry below gives a single T cell receptor (beta chain) sequence along with its context. These data are taken from a study of shared clonotypes between healthy human individuals. Generated by immunoSEQ multiplex PCR, the TCRdb table keeps only in-frame clones and is missing some. The table shows some 690,000 clones, with around 91% occurring only once. Germline V lookup: CDR1 MGHRA, CDR2 YSYEKL. The CDR3 is made up of 16 amino acids. The ends lost 5 bases at V and 7 bases at J; junction bases unmatched: 17. V gene TRBV4-1 combines with J gene TRBJ2-7; 7 bases line up with TRBD2. This clonotype was sampled from a man aged 18 to 35 in good health. Some clones in this sample may be carry-over from other donors' samples. The material sequenced was memory CD8+ T cells from PBMCs. The subset was: CD45RO+ cells pooled with CCR7-negative TemRA cells. The CDR3 nucleotides are TGCGCCAGCAGCGCTACCCCCCTAGCGGCCAGGGATGAGCAGTACTTC. This gives the protein CASSATPLAARDEQYF.